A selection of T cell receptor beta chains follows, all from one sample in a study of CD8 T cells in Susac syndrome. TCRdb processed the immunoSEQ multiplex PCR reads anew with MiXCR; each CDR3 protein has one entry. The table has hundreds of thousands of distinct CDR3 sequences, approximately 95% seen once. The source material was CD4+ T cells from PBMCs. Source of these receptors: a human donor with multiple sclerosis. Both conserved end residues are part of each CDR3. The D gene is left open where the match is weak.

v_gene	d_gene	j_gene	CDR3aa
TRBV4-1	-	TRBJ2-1	CASSQAANNEQFF
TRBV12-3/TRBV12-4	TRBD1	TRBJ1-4	CASRPTGWEVKLFF
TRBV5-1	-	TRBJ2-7	CASSLESGYEQYF
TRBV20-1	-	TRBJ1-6	CSARDPRVVNSPLHF
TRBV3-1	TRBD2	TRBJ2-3	CASSQDKSGAEDTQYF
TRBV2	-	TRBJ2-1	CASSVSGSAFEQFF
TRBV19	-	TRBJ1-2	CASTRTDNYGYTF
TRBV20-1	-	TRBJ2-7	CSATSLFHEQYF
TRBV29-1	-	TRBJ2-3	CSIDDRLSTDTQYF
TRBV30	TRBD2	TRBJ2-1	CAWNKGLAGDEQFF
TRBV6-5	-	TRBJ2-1	CASSYSNEQFF
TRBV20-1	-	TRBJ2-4	CSAREAGGKNIQYF
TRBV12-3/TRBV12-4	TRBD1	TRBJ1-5	CASSYRDRGLAQHF
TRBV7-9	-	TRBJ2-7	CASSPTGRAGEQYF
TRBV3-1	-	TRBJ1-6	CASSLGERNSPLHF
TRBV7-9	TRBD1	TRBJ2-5	CASSQDRDGETQYF
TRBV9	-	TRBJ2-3	CASSVASTSTDTQYF
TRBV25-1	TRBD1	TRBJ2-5	CASSRSPGTGQETQYF
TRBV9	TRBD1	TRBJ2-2	CASSEEGQGWTGELFF
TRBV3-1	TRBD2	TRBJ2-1	CASSQGTGLAGYNEQFF
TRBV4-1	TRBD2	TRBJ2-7	CASSQALLAGDSYEQYF
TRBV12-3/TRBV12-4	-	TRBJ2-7	CASSFRGLSYEQYF
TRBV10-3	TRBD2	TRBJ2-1	CAISEAASGGLWGGFF
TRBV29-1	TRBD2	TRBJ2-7	CSVEWASGKRDEQYF